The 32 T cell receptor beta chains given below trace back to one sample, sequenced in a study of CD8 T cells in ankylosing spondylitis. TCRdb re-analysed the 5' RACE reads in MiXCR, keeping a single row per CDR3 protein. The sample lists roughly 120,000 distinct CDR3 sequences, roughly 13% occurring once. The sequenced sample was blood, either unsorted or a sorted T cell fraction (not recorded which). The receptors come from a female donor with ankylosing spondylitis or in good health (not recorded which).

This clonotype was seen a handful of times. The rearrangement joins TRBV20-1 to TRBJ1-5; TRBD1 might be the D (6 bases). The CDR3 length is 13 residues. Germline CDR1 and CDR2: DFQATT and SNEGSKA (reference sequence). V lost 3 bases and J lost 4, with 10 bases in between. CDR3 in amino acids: CSASPGTNQPQHF. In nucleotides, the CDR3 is TGCAGTGCTAGTCCAGGGACAAATCAGCCCCAGCATTTT.

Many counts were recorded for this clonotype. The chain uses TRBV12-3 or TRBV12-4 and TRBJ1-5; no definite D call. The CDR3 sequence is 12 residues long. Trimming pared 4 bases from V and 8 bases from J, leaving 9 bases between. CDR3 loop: CASSWGPEPQHF. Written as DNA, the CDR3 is TGTGCCAGCAGTTGGGGTCCGGAGCCCCAGCATTTT.

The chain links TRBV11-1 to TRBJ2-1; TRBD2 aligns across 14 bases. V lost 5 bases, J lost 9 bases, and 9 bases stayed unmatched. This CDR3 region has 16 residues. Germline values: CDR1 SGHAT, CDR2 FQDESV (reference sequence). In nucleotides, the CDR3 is TGTGCCAGCAGCCCCCGGACTAGCGGGGGGCTCGGTGAGCAGTTCTTC. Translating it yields CASSPRTSGGLGEQFF.

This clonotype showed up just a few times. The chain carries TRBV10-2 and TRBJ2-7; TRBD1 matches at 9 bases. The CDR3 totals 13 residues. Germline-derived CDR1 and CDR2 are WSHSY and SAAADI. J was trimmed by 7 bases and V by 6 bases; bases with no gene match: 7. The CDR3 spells CASSPGQGLEQYF. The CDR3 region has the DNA TGCGCCAGCAGCCCGGGACAGGGTTTAGAGCAGTACTTC.

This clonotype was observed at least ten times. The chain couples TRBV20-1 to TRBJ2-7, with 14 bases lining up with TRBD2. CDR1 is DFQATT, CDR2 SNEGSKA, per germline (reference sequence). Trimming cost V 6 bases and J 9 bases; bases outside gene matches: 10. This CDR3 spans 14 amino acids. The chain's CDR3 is CSAIGTSGSFWQYF. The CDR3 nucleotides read TGCAGTGCAATCGGGACTAGCGGGAGTTTTTGGCAGTACTTC.

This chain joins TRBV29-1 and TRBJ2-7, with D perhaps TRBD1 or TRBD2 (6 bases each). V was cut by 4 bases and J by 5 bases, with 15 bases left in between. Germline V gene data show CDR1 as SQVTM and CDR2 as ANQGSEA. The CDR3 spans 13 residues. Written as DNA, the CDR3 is TGCAGCGTTGCCCCGGGGGCGATCCACGAGCAGTACTTC. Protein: CSVAPGAIHEQYF.

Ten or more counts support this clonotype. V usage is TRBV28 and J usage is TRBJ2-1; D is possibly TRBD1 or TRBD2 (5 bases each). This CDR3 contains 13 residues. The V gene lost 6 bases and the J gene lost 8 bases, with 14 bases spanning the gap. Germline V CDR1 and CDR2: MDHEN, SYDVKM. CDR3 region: CASSPSRGHEQFF. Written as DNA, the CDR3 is TGTGCCAGCAGCCCTAGTAGGGGACATGAGCAGTTCTTC. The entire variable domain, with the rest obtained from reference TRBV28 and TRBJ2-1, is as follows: DVKVTQSSRYLVKRTGEKVFLECVQDMDHENMFWYRQDPGLGLRLIYFSYDVKMKEKGDIPEGYSVSREKKERFSLILESASTNQTSMYLCASSPSRGHEQFFGPGTRLTVL.

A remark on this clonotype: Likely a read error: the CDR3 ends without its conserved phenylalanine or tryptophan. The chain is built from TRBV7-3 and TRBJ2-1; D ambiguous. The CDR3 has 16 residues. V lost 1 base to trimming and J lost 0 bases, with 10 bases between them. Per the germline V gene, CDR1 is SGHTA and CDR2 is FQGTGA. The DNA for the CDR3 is TGTGCCAGCAGCTTAATGGCCGTAAACTCCTACAATGAGCAGTTCCTC. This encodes CASSLMAVNSYNEQFL.

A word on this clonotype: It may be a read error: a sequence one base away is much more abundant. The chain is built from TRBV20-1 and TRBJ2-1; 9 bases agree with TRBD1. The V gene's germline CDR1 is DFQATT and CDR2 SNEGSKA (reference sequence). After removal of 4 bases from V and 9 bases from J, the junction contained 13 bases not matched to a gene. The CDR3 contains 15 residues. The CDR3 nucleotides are TGCAGTGCTACGTCGGCGGGACAGGGATCTGGTGAGCAGTTCTTC. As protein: CSATSAGQGSGEQFF.

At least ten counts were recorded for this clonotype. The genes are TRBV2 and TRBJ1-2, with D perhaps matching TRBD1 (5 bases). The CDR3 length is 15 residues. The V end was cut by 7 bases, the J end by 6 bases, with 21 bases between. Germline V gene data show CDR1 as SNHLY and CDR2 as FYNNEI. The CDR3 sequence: CASTLQLGMGHGYTF. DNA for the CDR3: TGTGCCAGCACCCTGCAGCTGGGCATGGGACATGGCTACACCTTC.

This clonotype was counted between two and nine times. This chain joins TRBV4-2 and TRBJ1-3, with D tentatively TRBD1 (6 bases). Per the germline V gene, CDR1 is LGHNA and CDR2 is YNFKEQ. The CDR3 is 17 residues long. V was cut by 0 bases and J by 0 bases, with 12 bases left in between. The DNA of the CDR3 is TGTGCCAGCAGCCAAGATCCCGGGGGGGCCTCTGGAAACACCATATATTTT. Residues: CASSQDPGGASGNTIYF.

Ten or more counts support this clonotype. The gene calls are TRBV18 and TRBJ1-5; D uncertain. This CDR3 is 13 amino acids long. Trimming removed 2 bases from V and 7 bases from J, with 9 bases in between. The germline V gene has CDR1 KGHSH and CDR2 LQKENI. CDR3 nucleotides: TGTGCCAGCTCACCAACGAGGGAACAGCCCCAGCATTTT. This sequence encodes CASSPTREQPQHF.

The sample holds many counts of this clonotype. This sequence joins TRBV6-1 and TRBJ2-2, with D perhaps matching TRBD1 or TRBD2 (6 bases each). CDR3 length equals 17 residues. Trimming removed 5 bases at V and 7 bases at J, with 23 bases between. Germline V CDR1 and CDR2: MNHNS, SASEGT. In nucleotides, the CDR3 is TGTGCCAGCAGTCCCCCTCCCAATTTAAAGGGGGGCGGGGAGCTGTTTTTT. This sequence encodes CASSPPPNLKGGGELFF.

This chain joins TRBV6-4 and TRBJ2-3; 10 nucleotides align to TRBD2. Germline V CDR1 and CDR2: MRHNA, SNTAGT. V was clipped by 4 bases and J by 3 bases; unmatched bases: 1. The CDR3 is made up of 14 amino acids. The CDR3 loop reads CASSGTSGTDTQYF. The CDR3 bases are TGTGCCAGCAGTGGGACTAGCGGTACAGATACGCAGTATTTT.

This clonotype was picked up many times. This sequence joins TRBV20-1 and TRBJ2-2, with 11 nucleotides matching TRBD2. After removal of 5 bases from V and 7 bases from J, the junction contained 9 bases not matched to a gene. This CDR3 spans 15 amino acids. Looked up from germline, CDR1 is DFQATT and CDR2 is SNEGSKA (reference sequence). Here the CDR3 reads CSARRSGGVVGELFF. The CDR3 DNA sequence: TGCAGTGCTCGACGTAGCGGGGGGGTTGTCGGGGAGCTGTTTTTT.

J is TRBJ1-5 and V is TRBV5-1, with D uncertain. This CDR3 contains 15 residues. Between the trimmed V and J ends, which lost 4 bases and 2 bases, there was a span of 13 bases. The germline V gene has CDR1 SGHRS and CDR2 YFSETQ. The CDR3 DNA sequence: TGCGCCAGCAGCCTCGACCCCAGCCGCAATCAGCCCCAGCATTTT. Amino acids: CASSLDPSRNQPQHF.

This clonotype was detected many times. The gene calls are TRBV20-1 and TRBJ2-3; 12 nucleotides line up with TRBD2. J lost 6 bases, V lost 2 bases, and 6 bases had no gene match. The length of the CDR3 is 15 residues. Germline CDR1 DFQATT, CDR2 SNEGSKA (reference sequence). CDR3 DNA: TGCAGTGCTAGAATGACTAGCGGGGGCCTGGATACGCAGTATTTT. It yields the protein CSARMTSGGLDTQYF.

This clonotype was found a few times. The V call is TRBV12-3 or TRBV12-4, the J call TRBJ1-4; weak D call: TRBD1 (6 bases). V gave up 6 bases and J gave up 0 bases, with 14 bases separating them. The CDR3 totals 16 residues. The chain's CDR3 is CASSPWTASTNEKLFF. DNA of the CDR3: TGTGCCAGCAGCCCCTGGACAGCCTCAACTAATGAAAAACTGTTTTTT.

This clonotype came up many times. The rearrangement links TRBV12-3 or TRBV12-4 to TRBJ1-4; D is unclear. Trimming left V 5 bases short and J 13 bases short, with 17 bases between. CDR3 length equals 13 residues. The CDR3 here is CASSLGEGGSLFF. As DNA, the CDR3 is TGTGCCAGCAGTCTTGGGGAGGGAGGGTCACTGTTTTTT.

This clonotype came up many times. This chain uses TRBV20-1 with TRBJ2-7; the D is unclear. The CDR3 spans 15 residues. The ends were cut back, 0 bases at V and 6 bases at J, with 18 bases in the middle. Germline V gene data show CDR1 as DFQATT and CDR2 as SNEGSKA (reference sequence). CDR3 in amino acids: CSARDPRQGNAEQYF. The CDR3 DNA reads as TGCAGTGCTAGAGATCCCAGGCAAGGGAACGCCGAGCAGTACTTC.

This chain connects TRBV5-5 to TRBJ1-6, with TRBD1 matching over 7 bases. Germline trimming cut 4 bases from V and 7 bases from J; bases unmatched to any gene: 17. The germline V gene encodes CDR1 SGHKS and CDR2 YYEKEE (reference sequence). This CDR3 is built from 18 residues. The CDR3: CASSHGQEGATWNSPLHF. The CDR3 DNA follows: TGTGCCAGCAGCCATGGACAGGAGGGGGCTACATGGAATTCACCCCTCCACTTT.

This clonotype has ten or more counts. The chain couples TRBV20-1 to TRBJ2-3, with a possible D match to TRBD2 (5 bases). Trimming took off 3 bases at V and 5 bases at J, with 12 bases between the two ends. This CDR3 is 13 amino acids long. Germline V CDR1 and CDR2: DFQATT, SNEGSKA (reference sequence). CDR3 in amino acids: CSASPGGGDTQYF. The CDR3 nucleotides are TGCAGTGCTAGTCCAGGAGGTGGAGATACGCAGTATTTT.

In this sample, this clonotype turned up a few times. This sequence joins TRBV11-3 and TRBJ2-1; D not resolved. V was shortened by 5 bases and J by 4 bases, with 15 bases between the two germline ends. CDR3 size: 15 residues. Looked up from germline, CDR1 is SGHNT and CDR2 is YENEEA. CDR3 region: CASSPRLGNYNEQFF. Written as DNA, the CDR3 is TGTGCCAGCAGCCCCCGGCTAGGGAATTACAATGAGCAGTTCTTC.

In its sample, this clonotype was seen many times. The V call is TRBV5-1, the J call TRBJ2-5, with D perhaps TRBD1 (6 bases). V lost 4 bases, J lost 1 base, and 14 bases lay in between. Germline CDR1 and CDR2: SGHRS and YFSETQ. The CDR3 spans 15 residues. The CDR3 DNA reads TGCGCCAGCAGCACCGGGACAAGTCTCCAAGAGACCCAGTACTTC. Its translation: CASSTGTSLQETQYF. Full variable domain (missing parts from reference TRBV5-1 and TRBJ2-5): KAGVTQTPRYLIKTRGQQVTLSCSPISGHRSVSWYQQTPGQGLQFLFEYFSETQRNKGNFPGRFSGRQFSNSRSEMNVSTLELGDSALYLCASSTGTSLQETQYFGPGTRLLVL.

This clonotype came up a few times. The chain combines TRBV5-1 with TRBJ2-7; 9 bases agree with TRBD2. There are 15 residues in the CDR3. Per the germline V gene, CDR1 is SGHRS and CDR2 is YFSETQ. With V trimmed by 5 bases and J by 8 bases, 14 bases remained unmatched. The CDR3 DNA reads TGCGCCAGCAGTTCTGCGGGAGGGCCTCCTACGCAGCAGTACTTC. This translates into CASSSAGGPPTQQYF.

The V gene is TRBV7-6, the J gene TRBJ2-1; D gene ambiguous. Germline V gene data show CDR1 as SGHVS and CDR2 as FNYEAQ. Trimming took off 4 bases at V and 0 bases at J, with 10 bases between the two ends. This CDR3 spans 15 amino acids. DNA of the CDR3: TGTGCCAGCAGCTCGACGCTGAGCTCCTACAATGAGCAGTTCTTC. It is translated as CASSSTLSSYNEQFF.

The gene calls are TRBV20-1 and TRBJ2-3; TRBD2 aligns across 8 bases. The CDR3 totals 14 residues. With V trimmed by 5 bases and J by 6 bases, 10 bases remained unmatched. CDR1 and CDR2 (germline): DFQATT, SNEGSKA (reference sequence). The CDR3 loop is CSAPAGVGGDTQYF. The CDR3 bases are TGCAGTGCTCCAGCGGGAGTGGGGGGGGATACGCAGTATTTT.

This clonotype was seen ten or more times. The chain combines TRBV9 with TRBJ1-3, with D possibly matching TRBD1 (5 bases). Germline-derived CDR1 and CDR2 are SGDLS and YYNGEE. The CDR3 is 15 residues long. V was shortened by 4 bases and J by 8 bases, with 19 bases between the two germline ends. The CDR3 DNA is TGTGCCAGCAGCCCCCGACAGATTCTGGGAGACACCATATATTTT. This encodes CASSPRQILGDTIYF.

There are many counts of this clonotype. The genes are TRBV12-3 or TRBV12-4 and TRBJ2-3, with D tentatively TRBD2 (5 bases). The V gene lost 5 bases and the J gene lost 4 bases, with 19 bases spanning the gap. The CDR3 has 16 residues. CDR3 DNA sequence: TGTGCCAGCAGTCCCCGGGGTAGCGAAGAGCCAGATACGCAGTATTTT. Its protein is CASSPRGSEEPDTQYF.

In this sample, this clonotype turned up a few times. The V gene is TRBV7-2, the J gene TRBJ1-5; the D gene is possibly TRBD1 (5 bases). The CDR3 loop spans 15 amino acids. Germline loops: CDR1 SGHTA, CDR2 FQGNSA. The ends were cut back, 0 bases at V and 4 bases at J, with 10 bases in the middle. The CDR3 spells CASSLAAGSNQPQHF. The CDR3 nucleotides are TGTGCCAGCAGCTTAGCGGCAGGGTCGAATCAGCCCCAGCATTTT.

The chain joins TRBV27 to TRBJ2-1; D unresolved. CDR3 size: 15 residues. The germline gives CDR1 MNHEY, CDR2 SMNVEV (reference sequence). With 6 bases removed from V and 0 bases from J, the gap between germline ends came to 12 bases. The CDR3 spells CASRAWTSSYNEQFF. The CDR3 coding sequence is TGTGCCAGCAGGGCCTGGACGAGCTCCTACAATGAGCAGTTCTTC.

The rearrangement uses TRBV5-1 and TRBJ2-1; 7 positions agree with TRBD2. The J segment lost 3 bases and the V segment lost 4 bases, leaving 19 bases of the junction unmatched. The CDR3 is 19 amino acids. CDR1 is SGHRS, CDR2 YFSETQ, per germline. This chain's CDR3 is CASSRKPGGASGSYNEQFF. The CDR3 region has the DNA TGCGCCAGCAGCCGGAAACCCGGTGGGGCTAGCGGAAGCTACAATGAGCAGTTCTTC.